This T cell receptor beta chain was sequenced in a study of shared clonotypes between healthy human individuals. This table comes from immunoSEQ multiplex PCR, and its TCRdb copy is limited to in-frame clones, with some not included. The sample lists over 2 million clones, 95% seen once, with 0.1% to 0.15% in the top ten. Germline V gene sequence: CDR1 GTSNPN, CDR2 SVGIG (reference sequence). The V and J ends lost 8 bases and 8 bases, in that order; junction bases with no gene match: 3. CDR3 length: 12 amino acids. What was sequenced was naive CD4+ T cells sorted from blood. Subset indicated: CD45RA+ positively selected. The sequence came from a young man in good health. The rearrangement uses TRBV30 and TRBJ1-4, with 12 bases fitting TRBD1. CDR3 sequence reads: CAGDRGLEKLFF. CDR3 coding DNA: TGTGCCGGGGACAGGGGGCTGGAAAAACTGTTTTTT.